Below, 15 T cell receptor beta chains from the same sample are listed, as sequenced in a study of cytomegalovirus exposure and HLA in healthy donors. A multiplex PCR was run with 60 Vbeta primers and 13 Jbeta primers. Using immunoSEQ multiplex PCR, the repertoire was profiled, and TCRdb retains in-frame clones only, with some absent. The table records about 120,000 clones, around 70% of them present only once. Input material: PBMCs. The receptors here all came from a woman in her 40s in good health and CMV-seropositive.

This clone was counted a few times. The chain links TRBV7-9 to TRBJ1-5; D unclear. The V gene's germline CDR1 is SEHNR and CDR2 FQNEAQ (reference sequence). The CDR3 length is 13 residues. The ends were cut back, 5 bases at V and 5 bases at J, with 10 bases in the middle. The CDR3 is CASSPSPDQPQHF. The CDR3 nucleotides read TGTGCCAGCAGCCCTTCCCCTGATCAGCCCCAGCATTTT.

This clone has a handful of counts. The chain combines TRBV5-6 with TRBJ2-1; 8 bases agree with TRBD1. Looked up from germline, CDR1 is SGHDT and CDR2 is YYEEEE. The CDR3 is 18 amino acids. V lost 4 bases and J lost 1; bases outside the gene matches: 13. This CDR3 is CASSGRDRSYGSYNEQFF. CDR3 nucleotides: TGTGCCAGCAGCGGCCGGGACAGGTCTTACGGATCCTACAATGAGCAGTTCTTC.

Only a few counts were recorded for this clone. The chain employs TRBV27 and TRBJ2-7, with TRBD2 identical over 7 bases. CDR1 MNHEY and CDR2 SMNVEV come from the germline V gene (reference sequence). The CDR3 has 15 amino acids. Germline trimming cut 7 bases from V and 4 bases from J; bases unmatched to any gene: 13. The CDR3 DNA reads TGTGCCAGCACCCCGCGGGCGGGGGTCTCTTACGAGCAGTACTTC. This translates into CASTPRAGVSYEQYF.

This clone appeared a single time. The chain links TRBV12-2 to TRBJ1-5; TRBD1, the table's D call, was not compared with the DNA. TRBV12-2 is marked as a pseudogene. The CDR3 spans 16 residues. Written as DNA, the CDR3 is TGTGCAAGTCGCTTAGTGGGGACAGGGGGCGATCAGCCCCAGCATTTT. This translates into CASRLVGTGGDQPQHF.

As DNA, the CDR3 is TGTGCCAGCACCCCCACCCGGAGAGAAGTACCTGAAGCTTTCTTT. This encodes CASTPTRREVPEAFF. The chain uses TRBV5-6 and TRBJ1-1; D ambiguous. CDR3 length: 15 residues. The ends were cut back, 6 bases at V and 6 bases at J, with 21 bases in the middle. CDR1 is SGHDT, CDR2 YYEEEE, per germline.

The table lists this clone with a count of one. CDR3 nucleotides: TGTGCCAGCCGAGGGGGCGTTAGCAATCAGCCCCAGCATTTT. Protein: CASRGGVSNQPQHF. This sequence joins TRBV2 and TRBJ1-5; TRBD1 matches at 7 bases. J gave up 0 bases and V 8 bases, and 4 bases lay outside the gene matches. The CDR3 runs to 14 residues. CDR1 is SNHLY and CDR2 is FYNNEI in the germline V gene.

This chain links TRBV2 with TRBJ2-7, with 11 bases matching TRBD1. The V gene's germline CDR1 is SNHLY and CDR2 FYNNEI. The CDR3 sequence is 15 residues long. The V and J ends lost 4 bases and 3 bases, in that order; junction bases with no gene match: 5. The CDR3: CASSGRDRGNYEQYF. The CDR3 bases are TGTGCCAGCAGTGGCCGGGACAGGGGGAACTACGAGCAGTACTTC.

This sequence joins TRBV10-3 and TRBJ2-1, with 7 bases fitting TRBD2. V dropped 6 bases and J dropped 5; count of bases not matched to a gene: 7. Germline V gives CDR1 ENHRY, CDR2 SYGVKD. This CDR3 region has 14 residues. This chain's CDR3 is CAIRKTGGDNEQFF. The CDR3 DNA sequence: TGTGCCATCAGGAAGACGGGAGGAGACAATGAGCAGTTCTTC.

This chain joins TRBV18 and TRBJ1-1; no definite D call. The germline CDR1 and CDR2 sequences are KGHSH and LQKENI. The germline V and J ends were trimmed by 4 bases and 4 bases, with 16 bases remaining between them. The CDR3 extends over 15 amino acids. The CDR3 coding sequence is TGTGCCAGCTCACTCCGGGCCCCGCGGGGCACTGAAGCTTTCTTT. Protein sequence: CASSLRAPRGTEAFF. Drawing the rest from reference TRBV18 and TRBJ1-1, the complete variable domain is NAGVMQNPRHLVRRRGQEARLRCSPMKGHSHVYWYRQLPEEGLKFMVYLQKENIIDESGMPKERFSAEFPKEGPSILRIQQVVRGDSAAYFCASSLRAPRGTEAFFGQGTRLTVV.

The sample holds many counts of this clone. The V call is TRBV7-2, the J call TRBJ1-2; 8 nucleotides match TRBD1. Looked up from germline, CDR1 is SGHTA and CDR2 is FQGNSA. The V gene end was trimmed by 5 bases and the J gene end by 5 bases; junction bases not matched to a gene: 7. The CDR3 sequence is 14 residues long. CDR3 nucleotide sequence: TGTGCCAGCAGCCCGGACAGGGCGGGATATGGCTACACCTTC. Protein sequence: CASSPDRAGYGYTF. The variable domain in full, with the rest retrieved from reference TRBV7-2 and TRBJ1-2, is GAGVSQSPSNKVTEKGKDVELRCDPISGHTALYWYRQSLGQGLEFLIYFQGNSAPDKSGLPSDRFSAERTGGSVSTLTIQRTQQEDSAVYLCASSPDRAGYGYTFGSGTRLTVV.

CDR3 bases: TGTGCCAGCAGCGTAGTAGACAGGGGTGAAAAACTGTTTTTT. This codes for CASSVVDRGEKLFF. J is TRBJ1-4 and V is TRBV9, with TRBD1 identical over 8 bases. Germline V gives CDR1 SGDLS, CDR2 YYNGEE. V lost 0 bases, J lost 7 bases, and 2 bases stayed unmatched. This CDR3 contains 14 residues. Filled out from reference TRBV9 and TRBJ1-4, the complete variable domain reads DSGVTQTPKHLITATGQRVTLRCSPRSGDLSVYWYQQSLDQGLQFLIQYYNGEERAKGNILERFSAQQFPDLHSELNLSSLELGDSALYFCASSVVDRGEKLFFGSGTQLSVL.

There are a few counts of this clone. V usage is TRBV6-5 and J usage is TRBJ2-3, with 10 nucleotides matching TRBD2. CDR3 length: 16 amino acids. Germline-derived CDR1 and CDR2 are MNHEY and SVGAGI. Unmatched junction bases numbered 8, after V lost 1 base and J lost 7 bases. Here the CDR3 reads CASSYYISGGSNTQYF. For the CDR3, the DNA is TGTGCCAGCAGTTACTATATTAGCGGGGGGTCAAATACGCAGTATTTT.

V is TRBV28 and J is TRBJ1-5; D call uncertain. Germline CDR1 is MDHEN and CDR2 is SYDVKM. This CDR3 is 12 amino acids long. V dropped 4 bases and J dropped 4 bases, with 5 bases sitting between them. The CDR3 here is CASSSVNQPQHF. The CDR3 coding sequence is TGTGCCAGCAGTTCCGTTAATCAGCCCCAGCATTTT.

This sequence joins TRBV2 and TRBJ2-1, with 7 nucleotides matching TRBD1. Germline loops: CDR1 SNHLY, CDR2 FYNNEI. The CDR3 is made up of 16 amino acids. V was pared by 8 bases and J by 4 bases, with 14 bases of the junction left unmatched. This chain's CDR3 is CASGTDLWGIYNEQFF. CDR3 DNA: TGTGCCAGCGGGACAGATCTATGGGGGATATACAATGAGCAGTTCTTC.

V is TRBV29-1 and J is TRBJ2-5; D may be TRBD2 (5 bases). The CDR3 runs to 13 residues. With 1 base removed from V and 4 bases from J, the gap between germline ends came to 10 bases. Germline CDR1 is SQVTM and CDR2 is ANQGSEA. In DNA, the CDR3 is TGCAGCGTTGAAGTTACTAGTGCAGAGACCCAGTACTTC. This sequence encodes CSVEVTSAETQYF.